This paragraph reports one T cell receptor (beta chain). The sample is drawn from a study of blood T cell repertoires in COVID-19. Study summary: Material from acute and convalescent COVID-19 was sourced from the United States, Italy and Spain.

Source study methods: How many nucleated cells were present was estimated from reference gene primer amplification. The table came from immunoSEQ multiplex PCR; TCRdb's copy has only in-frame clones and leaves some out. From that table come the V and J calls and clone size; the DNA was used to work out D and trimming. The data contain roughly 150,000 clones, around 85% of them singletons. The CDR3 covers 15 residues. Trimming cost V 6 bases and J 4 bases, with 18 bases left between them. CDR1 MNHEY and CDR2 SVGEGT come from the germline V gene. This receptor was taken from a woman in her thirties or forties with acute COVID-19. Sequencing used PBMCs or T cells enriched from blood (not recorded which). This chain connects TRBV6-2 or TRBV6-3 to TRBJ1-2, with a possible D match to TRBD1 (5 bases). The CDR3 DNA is TGTGCCAGCAGCTGGGGCCCCGAGGCAGCCTATGGCTACACCTTC. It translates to CASSWGPEAAYGYTF.